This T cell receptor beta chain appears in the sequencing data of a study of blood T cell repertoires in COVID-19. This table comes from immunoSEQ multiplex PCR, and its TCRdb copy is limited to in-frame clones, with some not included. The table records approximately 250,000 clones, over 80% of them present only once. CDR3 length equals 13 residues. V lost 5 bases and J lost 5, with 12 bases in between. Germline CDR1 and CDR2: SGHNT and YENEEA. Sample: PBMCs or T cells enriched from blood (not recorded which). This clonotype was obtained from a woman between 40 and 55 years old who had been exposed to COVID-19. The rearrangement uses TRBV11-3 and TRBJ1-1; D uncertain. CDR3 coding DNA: TGTGCCAGCAGCCCAGGTGCGTGGACTGAAGCTTTCTTT. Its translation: CASSPGAWTEAFF.